This T cell receptor (beta chain) was documented in a study of cytomegalovirus exposure and HLA in healthy donors. Turning to the study itself: Of roughly 400 genotyped donors, roughly 81% grouped in the Caucasian-associated ancestry cluster. Study findings and constraints: A later analysis reportedly found that, within productive TCRs, an Asian-associated ancestry cluster had fewer N-insertions than the mean observed across the roughly 700 donors. Overall, 164 TCR beta chains were annotated as cytomegalovirus-associated. According to an earlier analysis, most TCR beta V segments yielded productive rearrangements about 90% or about 30% of the time.

Of note for this clone: Its antigen remains unidentified.

Both 60 Vbeta primers and 13 Jbeta primers went into the PCR. Clones were read by immunoSEQ multiplex PCR, and TCRdb kept only the in-frame ones, dropping some. Of about 120,000 clones listed, around 77% were seen once; the top ten hold roughly 4%. CDR1 MNHEY and CDR2 SVGAGI come from the germline V gene. This CDR3 has 15 residues. V trimming: 6 bases; J trimming: 4 bases; junction bases outside the gene matches: 8. The V call is TRBV6-5, the J call TRBJ1-3; TRBD1 matches 8 bases. Sequenced sample: PBMCs. The clonotype originates from a human donor in good health. The CDR3 protein is CASRGQGLSGNTIYF. The CDR3 DNA is TGTGCCAGCAGAGGACAGGGACTTTCGGGAAACACCATATATTTT.